A selection of T cell receptor beta chains follows, all from one sample in a study of shared clonotypes between healthy human individuals. Sequencing used immunoSEQ multiplex PCR; TCRdb keeps in-frame clones, though not all of them. Of over a million clones detected, around 82% appear once; the ten largest clones hold more than 0.55%. The sample taken for sequencing was memory CD4+ T cells from PBMCs. The source of these receptors is a man aged 18 to 35 in good health. Some clones in this sample may be carry-over from other donors' samples. Both conserved end residues are part of each CDR3. A D gene is named only where the DNA matches it firmly. Some rows mark clone size as missing; the rest say once, few, many or name a class of expanded clone.

CASSRDSGQETQYF | TGCGCCAGCAGCCGTGATAGCGGCCAAGAGACCCAGTACTTC | . | TRBJ2-5 | TRBV5-1 | .
CASSQAVTIPHRTDTQYF | TGTGCCAGCAGCCAAGCGGTGACTATTCCCCACCGCACAGATACGCAGTATTTT | . | TRBJ2-3 | TRBV4-2 | .
CASSRVSRPYEQYF | TGTGCCAGCAGCCGGGTGTCGAGACCTTACGAGCAGTACTTC | . | TRBJ2-7 | TRBV11-2 | .
CASSDPRQGSYEQYF | TGTGCCAGCAGTGATCCCCGACAGGGCTCCTACGAGCAGTACTTC | . | TRBJ2-7 | TRBV2 | TRBD1
CASSSGTSRAGELFF | TGTGCCAGCAGCTCTGGGACTAGCAGGGCCGGGGAGCTGTTTTTT | . | TRBJ2-2 | TRBV7-3 | TRBD2
CASRLGGGRAKETQYF | TGTGCCAGCAGGTTAGGTGGGGGCCGAGCGAAAGAGACCCAGTACTTC | . | TRBJ2-5 | TRBV11-2 | .
CASRGTGRHEQYF | TGTGCCAGCAGGGGGACAGGGAGACACGAGCAGTACTTC | . | TRBJ2-7 | TRBV28 | TRBD1
CASSVGNGNYNEQFF | TGTGCCAGCAGCGTAGGAAACGGGAATTACAATGAGCAGTTCTTC | once | TRBJ2-1 | TRBV9 | .
CASRMRSAQFF | TGTGCCAGCAGAATGCGCAGCGCGCAGTTCTTC | . | TRBJ2-1 | TRBV11-2 | .
CASSSPGTVETQYF | TGTGCCAGCAGTAGCCCCGGGACAGTGGAGACCCAGTACTTC | . | TRBJ2-5 | TRBV6-6 | TRBD1
CAISESFRGQETQYF | TGTGCCATCAGTGAGTCGTTCAGGGGTCAAGAGACCCAGTACTTC | . | TRBJ2-5 | TRBV10-3 | .
CASSPIGWDTEAFF | TGTGCCAGCAGTCCCATCGGGTGGGACACTGAAGCTTTCTTT | . | TRBJ1-1 | TRBV27 | .
CASSRVGAEAFF | TGTGCCAGCAGCAGGGTTGGAGCTGAAGCTTTCTTT | . | TRBJ1-1 | TRBV6-5 | .
CATFRGLASYNEQFF | TGTGCCACCTTCAGAGGGCTCGCCTCATACAATGAGCAGTTCTTC | once | TRBJ2-1 | TRBV15 | .
CASSYSGGMKDTQYF | TGTGCCAGCAGTTACTCTGGGGGGATGAAAGATACGCAGTATTTT | . | TRBJ2-3 | TRBV6-6 | .
CASSLSPGQAETQYF | TGCGCCAGCAGCTTAAGTCCGGGACAGGCGGAGACCCAGTACTTC | . | TRBJ2-5 | TRBV5-1 | TRBD1
CASSLGQASNQPQHF | TGTGCCAGCTCACTCGGACAGGCTAGCAATCAGCCCCAGCATTTT | . | TRBJ1-5 | TRBV18 | TRBD1
CASSLGFGGIQYF | TGTGCCAGCAGCTTAGGCTTCGGTGGCATTCAGTACTTC | . | TRBJ2-4 | TRBV7-3 | .
CASSLRTSGAVGKAFF | TGTGCCAGCAGTTTACGTACTTCGGGGGCAGTTGGAAAAGCTTTCTTT | . | TRBJ1-1 | TRBV27 | .
CASSLEGGRTDTQYF | TGTGCCAGCAGCTTGGAGGGGGGACGCACAGATACGCAGTATTTT | few | TRBJ2-3 | TRBV5-4 | .
CASKTLNYGYTF | TGTGCCAGCAAGACACTTAACTATGGCTACACCTTC | . | TRBJ1-2 | TRBV28 | .
CASSYLPGQGSPLHF | TGTGCCAGCAGTTACTTACCGGGACAGGGCTCACCCCTCCACTTT | . | TRBJ1-6 | TRBV6-5 | TRBD1
CASSSPRGPDYEQYF | TGTGCCAGCAGCTCCCCGAGGGGGCCCGACTACGAGCAGTACTTC | few | TRBJ2-7 | TRBV11-2 | TRBD1
CASSLARLAGADEQFF | TGTGCCAGCAGCTTGGCTCGACTAGCGGGAGCGGATGAGCAGTTCTTC | . | TRBJ2-1 | TRBV5-4 | TRBD2
CASSEGNRGTAGGNTIYF | TGTGCCAGCAGTGAAGGAAACAGGGGAACGGCAGGAGGAAACACCATATATTTT | . | TRBJ1-3 | TRBV6-1 | TRBD1
CASTTPSDEQFF | TGTGCCAGCACGACGCCGTCGGATGAGCAGTTCTTC | many | TRBJ2-1 | TRBV28 | .
CSARPESYTF | TGCAGTGCTAGACCCGAAAGCTACACCTTC | once | TRBJ1-2 | TRBV20-1 | .
CATSLYSPYEQYF | TGTGCCACTTCCCTCTACTCCCCCTACGAGCAGTACTTC | . | TRBJ2-7 | TRBV2 | .
CASSLASGLAEEGYIQYF | TGTGCCAGCAGCTTAGCTTCAGGACTAGCGGAGGAGGGGTACATTCAGTACTTC | . | TRBJ2-4 | TRBV7-2 | TRBD2
CASSLGRDNEAFF | TGTGCCAGCAGCTTAGGCCGGGACAATGAAGCTTTCTTT | . | TRBJ1-1 | TRBV7-2 | .
CSVEAGGSGRAHEQFF | TGCAGCGTTGAAGCGGGGGGTAGCGGGAGGGCCCATGAGCAGTTCTTC | . | TRBJ2-1 | TRBV29-1 | TRBD2
CASSLRSRGNQPQHF | TGTGCCAGCAGTTTAAGGTCCCGCGGAAATCAGCCCCAGCATTTT | once | TRBJ1-5 | TRBV6-1 | .
CASSVMGGTEAFF | TGTGCCAGCAGTGTTATGGGGGGCACTGAAGCTTTCTTT | . | TRBJ1-1 | TRBV6-1 | .
CASSWTTGTSGRYTDTQYF | TGCGCCAGCAGCTGGACAACCGGGACTAGCGGGAGATACACAGATACGCAGTATTTT | few | TRBJ2-3 | TRBV5-1 | TRBD2
CASSLPGTGADEQYF | TGTGCCAGCAGTTTGCCCGGGACAGGGGCAGACGAGCAGTACTTC | once | TRBJ2-7 | TRBV28 | TRBD1
CASSYSLPGAVPEAFF | TGTGCCAGCAGTTACTCCCTACCGGGGGCGGTCCCTGAAGCTTTCTTT | . | TRBJ1-1 | TRBV6-5 | .
CASSRPLKRPQHF | TGTGCCAGCAGCAGGCCGCTAAAACGGCCCCAGCATTTT | . | TRBJ1-5 | TRBV5-8 | .
CAISKGDRLAGAYRDTGELFF | TGTGCCATCAGTAAAGGGGACCGATTAGCGGGAGCCTATCGGGACACCGGGGAGCTGTTTTTT | . | TRBJ2-2 | TRBV10-3 | TRBD2
CASSDSGTSLQGYTF | TGTGCCAGCAGTGACTCCGGGACCTCGCTCCAAGGCTACACCTTC | . | TRBJ1-2 | TRBV6-4 | .
CASSGTGNLGSPLHF | TGTGCCAGCAGTGGTACAGGGAATTTGGGATCACCCCTCCACTTT | . | TRBJ1-6 | TRBV28 | .
CASSFRALGRPEQYF | TGTGCCAGCAGTTTTCGAGCACTGGGGAGGCCCGAGCAGTACTTC | . | TRBJ2-7 | TRBV27 | .
CASSEAGLAGGPVAQYF | TGTGCCAGCAGTGAAGCAGGACTAGCGGGGGGCCCGGTGGCGCAGTACTTC | many | TRBJ2-7 | TRBV6-1 | TRBD2
CASRRGTPNTGELFF | TGCGCCAGCAGGAGGGGGACGCCGAACACCGGGGAGCTGTTTTTT | . | TRBJ2-2 | TRBV5-1 | .
CASSLMGQGGDEQYF | TGTGCCAGCAGCTTAATGGGACAGGGGGGAGACGAGCAGTACTTC | . | TRBJ2-7 | TRBV7-2 | TRBD1
CASSLGYTETQYF | TGTGCCAGCAGCTTAGGATACACAGAGACCCAGTACTTC | . | TRBJ2-5 | TRBV7-2 | .
CASSDQGQGNNEQFF | TGTGCCAGCAGTGATCAGGGACAGGGAAACAATGAGCAGTTCTTC | many | TRBJ2-1 | TRBV6-6 | TRBD1